A single sample is the source of the 3 T cell receptor beta chains below, sequenced in a study of OX40 agonist ivuxolimab in advanced cancers. Method: immunoSEQ multiplex PCR; TCRdb's copy keeps in-frame clones and lacks some. The sample holds around 20,000 clones, roughly nine tenths seen once. The material sequenced was CD4+ or CD8+ T cells sorted from blood, taken in a trial of the OX40 agonist ivuxolimab. The source of these receptors is an adult with an advanced solid tumor such as melanoma, head and neck, liver or kidney cancer.

The chain carries TRBV19 and TRBJ1-2; D gene uncertain. The CDR3 contains 13 residues. Germline assignment: CDR1 LNHDA and CDR2 SQIVND (reference sequence). Trimming cost V 0 bases and J 4 bases, with 6 bases left between them. The CDR3 DNA reads TGTGCCAGTAGTATAGATCGGGTCTATGGCTACACCTTC. As protein: CASSIDRVYGYTF.

The J gene is TRBJ2-7, the V gene TRBV5-4; D gene ambiguous. The V and J ends lost 0 bases and 5 bases respectively, with 12 bases between them. From germline, CDR1 is SGHNT and CDR2 YYREEE (reference sequence). The CDR3 has 14 residues. In DNA form, the CDR3 reads TGTGCCAGCAGCTTGGCCCCCGGAGACAACGAGCAGTACTTC. Residues: CASSLAPGDNEQYF.

The CDR3 loop reads CASSVGTRYNQPQHF. Written as DNA, the CDR3 is TGTGCCAGCAGCGTCGGGACACGATACAATCAGCCCCAGCATTTT. The chain has TRBV5-6 and TRBJ1-5, with TRBD1 as a possible D gene (6 bases). CDR3 size: 15 residues. The germline gives CDR1 SGHDT, CDR2 YYEEEE. V lost 4 bases to trimming and J lost 3 bases, with 14 bases between them.